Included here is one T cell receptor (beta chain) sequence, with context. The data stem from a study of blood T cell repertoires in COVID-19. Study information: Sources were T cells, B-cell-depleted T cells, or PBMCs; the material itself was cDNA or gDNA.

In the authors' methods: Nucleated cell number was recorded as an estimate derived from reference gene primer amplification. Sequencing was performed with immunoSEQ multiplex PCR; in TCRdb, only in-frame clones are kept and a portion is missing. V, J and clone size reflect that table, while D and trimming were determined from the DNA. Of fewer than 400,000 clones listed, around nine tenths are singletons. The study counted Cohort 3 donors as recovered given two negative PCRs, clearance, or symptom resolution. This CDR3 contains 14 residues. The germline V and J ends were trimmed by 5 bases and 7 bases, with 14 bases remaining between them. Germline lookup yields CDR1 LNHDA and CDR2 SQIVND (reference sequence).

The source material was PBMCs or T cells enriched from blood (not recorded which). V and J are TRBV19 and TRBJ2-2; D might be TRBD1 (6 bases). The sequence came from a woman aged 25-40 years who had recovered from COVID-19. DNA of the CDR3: TGTGCCAGTAGTCTGGGGGCCGGAGGCGGGGAGCTGTTTTTT. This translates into CASSLGAGGGELFF. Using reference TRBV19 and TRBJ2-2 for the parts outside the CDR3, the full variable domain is DGGITQSPKYLFRKEGQNVTLSCEQNLNHDAMYWYRQDPGQGLRLIYYSQIVNDFQKGDIAEGYSVSREKKESFPLTVTSAQKNPTAFYLCASSLGAGGGELFFGEGSRLTVL.